A selection of T cell receptor beta chains follows, all from one sample in a study of cytomegalovirus exposure and HLA in healthy donors. Clones were read by immunoSEQ multiplex PCR, and TCRdb kept only the in-frame ones, dropping some. This repertoire shows around 110,000 clones, under 70% found once; its top ten account for approximately 8.6%. The sample comprised PBMCs. Receptor source: a man in his thirties or forties in good health and CMV-seropositive. The CDR3 runs from the conserved cysteine through the conserved F or W. Each record gives: CDR3 length, J gene, D gene, clone size, V gene, CDR3 protein, CDR3 DNA. D genes are given only for firm matches. Clone size appears in some rows only: once, few, many, or a class for an expanded clone.

cdr3_length: 16; j_call: TRBJ2-3; d_call: TRBD2; clone_size: NA; v_call: TRBV5-1; cdr3_aa: CASSDRTSGGADTQYF; cdr3_nt: TGCGCCAGCAGCGATAGGACTAGCGGGGGGGCAGATACGCAGTATTTT
cdr3_length: 15; j_call: TRBJ1-2; d_call: TRBD1; clone_size: NA; v_call: TRBV14; cdr3_aa: CASSQESDRGYGYTF; cdr3_nt: TGTGCCAGCAGCCAAGAATCCGACAGGGGCTATGGCTACACCTTC
cdr3_length: 14; j_call: TRBJ1-3; d_call: NA; clone_size: NA; v_call: TRBV28; cdr3_aa: CASSSFRSGDTIYF; cdr3_nt: TGTGCCAGCAGTTCGTTCAGAAGCGGGGACACCATATATTTT
cdr3_length: 16; j_call: TRBJ1-2; d_call: TRBD1; clone_size: NA; v_call: TRBV29-1; cdr3_aa: CSVEDYGAGGIYGYTF; cdr3_nt: TGCAGCGTTGAAGATTATGGAGCAGGGGGCATATATGGCTACACCTTC
cdr3_length: 13; j_call: TRBJ2-6; d_call: NA; clone_size: few; v_call: TRBV7-3; cdr3_aa: CASSSKGVGVLTF; cdr3_nt: TGTGCCAGCAGCTCGAAAGGGGTCGGCGTCCTGACTTTC
cdr3_length: 17; j_call: TRBJ2-1; d_call: NA; clone_size: NA; v_call: TRBV4-2; cdr3_aa: CASSQSHRPSSYNEQFF; cdr3_nt: TGTGCCAGCAGCCAAAGTCACCGCCCTAGCTCGTACAATGAGCAGTTCTTC
cdr3_length: 15; j_call: TRBJ2-2; d_call: TRBD1; clone_size: few; v_call: TRBV5-6; cdr3_aa: CASSLLAGGSGELFF; cdr3_nt: TGTGCCAGCAGCTTGTTGGCAGGGGGAAGCGGGGAGCTGTTTTTT
cdr3_length: 13; j_call: TRBJ2-7; d_call: TRBD2; clone_size: NA; v_call: TRBV4-1; cdr3_aa: CASSHPWGGTSYF; cdr3_nt: TGCGCCAGCAGCCATCCATGGGGCGGGACTAGCTACTTC
cdr3_length: 15; j_call: TRBJ2-3; d_call: NA; clone_size: NA; v_call: TRBV30; cdr3_aa: CAWSSWGRGTDTQYF; cdr3_nt: TGTGCCTGGAGTTCATGGGGGCGGGGCACAGATACGCAGTATTTT
cdr3_length: 19; j_call: TRBJ2-3; d_call: TRBD2; clone_size: NA; v_call: TRBV7-9; cdr3_aa: CSSSLIGLAGGHGTDTQYF; cdr3_nt: TGTTCCAGCAGTCTAATAGGACTAGCGGGGGGCCATGGCACAGATACGCAGTATTTT
cdr3_length: 17; j_call: TRBJ1-2; d_call: TRBD1; clone_size: NA; v_call: TRBV9; cdr3_aa: CASSVGTGPTPPYGYTF; cdr3_nt: TGTGCCAGCAGCGTGGGGACAGGGCCGACCCCCCCCTATGGCTACACCTTC
cdr3_length: 15; j_call: TRBJ1-1; d_call: NA; clone_size: NA; v_call: TRBV27; cdr3_aa: CASSLFGRGNTEAFF; cdr3_nt: TGTGCCAGCAGTTTATTTGGCAGGGGGAACACTGAAGCTTTCTTT
cdr3_length: 15; j_call: TRBJ1-6; d_call: TRBD1; clone_size: NA; v_call: TRBV4-3; cdr3_aa: CASSRGTAANSPLHF; cdr3_nt: TGCGCCAGCAGCCGAGGGACAGCAGCTAATTCACCCCTCCACTTT
cdr3_length: 16; j_call: TRBJ2-3; d_call: NA; clone_size: NA; v_call: TRBV4-2; cdr3_aa: CASSQENPRITDTQYF; cdr3_nt: TGTGCCAGCAGCCAAGAAAACCCGAGGATCACAGATACGCAGTATTTT
cdr3_length: 16; j_call: TRBJ1-2; d_call: TRBD1; clone_size: NA; v_call: TRBV6-5; cdr3_aa: CASSFRVVRGHYGYTF; cdr3_nt: TGTGCCAGCAGTTTCCGGGTTGTCAGGGGGCACTATGGCTACACCTTC
cdr3_length: 16; j_call: TRBJ1-2; d_call: NA; clone_size: once; v_call: TRBV7-9; cdr3_aa: CASSLDRGARDYGYTF; cdr3_nt: TGTGCCAGCAGCTTAGATCGGGGGGCGCGAGACTATGGCTACACCTTC
cdr3_length: 14; j_call: TRBJ1-6; d_call: NA; clone_size: once; v_call: TRBV28; cdr3_aa: CASSSTRGGSPLHF; cdr3_nt: TGTGCCAGCAGTTCAACCAGGGGAGGGTCACCCCTCCACTTT
cdr3_length: 16; j_call: TRBJ2-7; d_call: NA; clone_size: NA; v_call: TRBV6-4; cdr3_aa: CASSVQTGHYTYEQYF; cdr3_nt: TGTGCCAGCAGTGTCCAGACAGGCCATTACACCTACGAGCAGTACTTC
cdr3_length: 14; j_call: TRBJ2-5; d_call: NA; clone_size: few; v_call: TRBV5-8; cdr3_aa: CASRTWRYQETQYF; cdr3_nt: TGTGCCAGCAGAACTTGGAGGTACCAAGAGACCCAGTACTTC
cdr3_length: 14; j_call: TRBJ2-7; d_call: TRBD1; clone_size: NA; v_call: TRBV5-1; cdr3_aa: CASSLGQETYEQYF; cdr3_nt: TGCGCCAGCAGCTTAGGACAGGAAACCTACGAGCAGTACTTC
cdr3_length: 14; j_call: TRBJ2-5; d_call: TRBD1; clone_size: NA; v_call: TRBV5-6; cdr3_aa: CASSSWTGEETQYF; cdr3_nt: TGTGCCAGCAGCTCGTGGACAGGGGAAGAGACCCAGTACTTC
cdr3_length: 15; j_call: TRBJ2-7; d_call: TRBD2; clone_size: NA; v_call: TRBV7-3; cdr3_aa: CASSLTSGDSYEQYF; cdr3_nt: TGTGCCAGCAGCCTGACTAGCGGGGACTCCTACGAGCAGTACTTC
cdr3_length: 17; j_call: TRBJ1-1; d_call: NA; clone_size: NA; v_call: TRBV7-2; cdr3_aa: CASSLDRDPPMNTEAFF; cdr3_nt: TGTGCCAGCAGCTTAGACAGGGATCCTCCTATGAACACTGAAGCTTTCTTT
cdr3_length: 14; j_call: TRBJ2-2; d_call: TRBD2; clone_size: NA; v_call: TRBV2; cdr3_aa: CASRGGRNTGELFF; cdr3_nt: TGTGCCAGCAGAGGCGGGAGAAATACCGGGGAGCTGTTTTTT
cdr3_length: 14; j_call: TRBJ2-7; d_call: NA; clone_size: NA; v_call: TRBV18; cdr3_aa: CASSPDSISYEQYF; cdr3_nt: TGTGCCAGCTCCCCAGACAGTATCTCCTACGAGCAGTACTTC
cdr3_length: 14; j_call: TRBJ1-1; d_call: NA; clone_size: NA; v_call: TRBV9; cdr3_aa: CASSVGRRDTEAFF; cdr3_nt: TGTGCCAGCAGCGTAGGTCGCCGGGACACTGAAGCTTTCTTT
cdr3_length: 15; j_call: TRBJ1-2; d_call: NA; clone_size: NA; v_call: TRBV9; cdr3_aa: CASSVEGASRYGYTF; cdr3_nt: TGTGCCAGCAGCGTAGAAGGGGCCTCCCGCTATGGCTACACCTTC
cdr3_length: 16; j_call: TRBJ1-1; d_call: NA; clone_size: NA; v_call: TRBV5-1; cdr3_aa: CASSSNPQGLDTEAFF; cdr3_nt: TGCGCCAGCAGCTCTAACCCACAGGGCCTAGACACTGAAGCTTTCTTT
cdr3_length: 16; j_call: TRBJ2-1; d_call: TRBD2; clone_size: NA; v_call: TRBV5-1; cdr3_aa: CASSPRTSGIYNEQFF; cdr3_nt: TGCGCCAGCAGCCCTCGGACTAGCGGGATCTACAATGAGCAGTTCTTC
cdr3_length: 16; j_call: TRBJ1-1; d_call: TRBD1; clone_size: NA; v_call: TRBV6-6; cdr3_aa: CASSLVIGTANTEAFF; cdr3_nt: TGTGCCAGCAGTTTGGTCATTGGGACAGCGAACACTGAAGCTTTCTTT
cdr3_length: 17; j_call: TRBJ2-1; d_call: TRBD1; clone_size: NA; v_call: TRBV9; cdr3_aa: CASSVGWTGGWHDEQFF; cdr3_nt: TGTGCCAGCAGCGTAGGTTGGACAGGGGGTTGGCATGATGAGCAGTTCTTC
cdr3_length: 18; j_call: TRBJ1-1; d_call: NA; clone_size: NA; v_call: TRBV5-6; cdr3_aa: CASSLGIAGFPMNTEAFF; cdr3_nt: TGTGCCAGCAGCTTGGGTATCGCAGGTTTTCCTATGAACACTGAAGCTTTCTTT
cdr3_length: 15; j_call: TRBJ1-2; d_call: NA; clone_size: NA; v_call: TRBV7-9; cdr3_aa: CASSPSLDSGYGYTF; cdr3_nt: TGTGCCAGCAGCCCTTCGCTGGACAGCGGCTATGGCTACACCTTC
cdr3_length: 14; j_call: TRBJ1-1; d_call: TRBD1; clone_size: NA; v_call: TRBV7-9; cdr3_aa: CASSPWTGRLEAFF; cdr3_nt: TGTGCCAGCAGCCCCTGGACAGGGCGCCTTGAAGCTTTCTTT
cdr3_length: 16; j_call: TRBJ2-7; d_call: NA; clone_size: NA; v_call: TRBV7-8; cdr3_aa: CASSLDLGESTYEQYF; cdr3_nt: TGTGCCAGCAGCTTAGACCTCGGGGAGAGCACCTACGAGCAGTACTTC
cdr3_length: 15; j_call: TRBJ1-1; d_call: NA; clone_size: NA; v_call: TRBV28; cdr3_aa: CASTSPRGNSDEAFF; cdr3_nt: TGTGCCAGCACCTCTCCCCGGGGAAACTCGGATGAAGCTTTCTTT
cdr3_length: 16; j_call: TRBJ1-5; d_call: NA; clone_size: NA; v_call: TRBV19; cdr3_aa: CATCARGEVSDQPQHF; cdr3_nt: TGTGCCACCTGTGCCCGGGGGGAGGTTTCTGATCAGCCCCAGCATTTT
cdr3_length: 13; j_call: TRBJ1-4; d_call: TRBD1; clone_size: NA; v_call: TRBV29-1; cdr3_aa: CSVGPGGSEKLFF; cdr3_nt: TGCAGCGTCGGCCCAGGGGGGAGTGAAAAACTGTTTTTT
cdr3_length: 12; j_call: TRBJ1-1; d_call: NA; clone_size: NA; v_call: TRBV2; cdr3_aa: CASLQGNTEAFF; cdr3_nt: TGTGCCAGCTTACAGGGGAACACTGAAGCTTTCTTT
cdr3_length: 13; j_call: TRBJ1-3; d_call: NA; clone_size: NA; v_call: TRBV15; cdr3_aa: CATSPLAGNTIYF; cdr3_nt: TGTGCCACCAGCCCCCTTGCTGGAAACACCATATATTTT
cdr3_length: 17; j_call: TRBJ2-3; d_call: TRBD1; clone_size: NA; v_call: TRBV27; cdr3_aa: CASSLTGERGHTDTQYF; cdr3_nt: TGTGCCAGCAGTTTAACAGGGGAGAGGGGGCACACAGATACGCAGTATTTT
cdr3_length: 17; j_call: TRBJ1-2; d_call: TRBD1; clone_size: NA; v_call: TRBV4-2; cdr3_aa: CASSHPFTTGVNYGYTF; cdr3_nt: TGTGCCAGCAGCCATCCGTTTACGACAGGGGTGAACTATGGCTACACCTTC
cdr3_length: 15; j_call: TRBJ1-3; d_call: NA; clone_size: NA; v_call: TRBV7-2; cdr3_aa: CASTNDGREGNTIYF; cdr3_nt: TGTGCCAGCACCAACGATGGGAGGGAAGGAAACACCATATATTTT
cdr3_length: 15; j_call: TRBJ2-3; d_call: TRBD2; clone_size: NA; v_call: TRBV28; cdr3_aa: CASSPGTSGSDTQYF; cdr3_nt: TGTGCCAGCAGTCCGGGGACTAGCGGGAGTGATACGCAGTATTTT
cdr3_length: 17; j_call: TRBJ2-1; d_call: TRBD2; clone_size: NA; v_call: TRBV7-3; cdr3_aa: CASSLRLAGGGYNEQFF; cdr3_nt: TGTGCCAGCAGCTTAAGACTAGCGGGAGGGGGGTACAATGAGCAGTTCTTC
cdr3_length: 15; j_call: TRBJ2-3; d_call: NA; clone_size: NA; v_call: TRBV5-6; cdr3_aa: CASSPGLPSTDTQYF; cdr3_nt: TGTGCCAGCAGCCCAGGGCTCCCTAGCACAGATACGCAGTATTTT
cdr3_length: 13; j_call: TRBJ2-7; d_call: NA; clone_size: NA; v_call: TRBV10-1; cdr3_aa: CASSVRKGDEQYF; cdr3_nt: TGCGCCAGCAGTGTAAGGAAAGGGGACGAGCAGTACTTC
cdr3_length: 14; j_call: TRBJ1-5; d_call: NA; clone_size: NA; v_call: TRBV2; cdr3_aa: CASSERGRDQPQHF; cdr3_nt: TGTGCCAGCAGTGAACGAGGGAGGGATCAGCCCCAGCATTTT
cdr3_length: 15; j_call: TRBJ2-5; d_call: NA; clone_size: NA; v_call: TRBV9; cdr3_aa: CASSPRGTGPETQYF; cdr3_nt: TGTGCCAGCAGCCCCCGGGGGACGGGTCCGGAGACCCAGTACTTC
cdr3_length: 13; j_call: TRBJ1-2; d_call: TRBD1; clone_size: few; v_call: TRBV2; cdr3_aa: CASGTVPNYGYTF; cdr3_nt: TGTGCCAGTGGGACAGTCCCTAACTATGGCTACACCTTC
cdr3_length: 17; j_call: TRBJ2-4; d_call: TRBD1; clone_size: once; v_call: TRBV5-6; cdr3_aa: CASSLATGGYGKNSQYF; cdr3_nt: TGTGCCAGCAGCTTGGCGACAGGGGGGTATGGGAAAAACAGTCAGTACTTC
cdr3_length: 15; j_call: TRBJ2-2; d_call: NA; clone_size: NA; v_call: TRBV19; cdr3_aa: CASSIRTEGTGELFF; cdr3_nt: TGTGCCAGTAGTATCAGGACAGAGGGCACCGGGGAGCTGTTTTTT
cdr3_length: 15; j_call: TRBJ2-1; d_call: TRBD1; clone_size: NA; v_call: TRBV25-1; cdr3_aa: CASSGDRGSYNEQFF; cdr3_nt: TGTGCCAGCAGTGGGGACAGGGGTTCATACAATGAGCAGTTCTTC
cdr3_length: 13; j_call: TRBJ2-3; d_call: NA; clone_size: NA; v_call: TRBV18; cdr3_aa: CASSSSSTDTQYF; cdr3_nt: TGTGCCAGCTCGTCCTCTAGCACAGATACGCAGTATTTT
cdr3_length: 15; j_call: TRBJ2-2; d_call: NA; clone_size: few; v_call: TRBV6-5; cdr3_aa: CASSYWAPNTGELFF; cdr3_nt: TGTGCCAGCAGTTACTGGGCCCCGAACACCGGGGAGCTGTTTTTT
cdr3_length: 14; j_call: TRBJ1-6; d_call: TRBD1; clone_size: NA; v_call: TRBV7-2; cdr3_aa: CASRPTGGYSPLHF; cdr3_nt: TGTGCCAGCAGACCGACAGGGGGGTATTCACCCCTCCACTTT
cdr3_length: 17; j_call: TRBJ2-7; d_call: TRBD2; clone_size: few; v_call: TRBV25-1; cdr3_aa: CASSECGWGGGPYEQYF; cdr3_nt: TGTGCCAGCAGTGAGTGCGGCTGGGGCGGGGGACCCTACGAGCAGTACTTC
cdr3_length: 14; j_call: TRBJ2-5; d_call: TRBD1; clone_size: NA; v_call: TRBV7-9; cdr3_aa: CASSAKGGTETQYF; cdr3_nt: TGTGCCAGCAGCGCAAAAGGGGGCACAGAGACCCAGTACTTC
cdr3_length: 15; j_call: TRBJ2-6; d_call: NA; clone_size: NA; v_call: TRBV7-3; cdr3_aa: CASSLGGPGANVLTF; cdr3_nt: TGTGCCAGCAGCTTAGGAGGGCCTGGGGCCAACGTCCTGACTTTC
cdr3_length: 17; j_call: TRBJ2-3; d_call: TRBD2; clone_size: few; v_call: TRBV2; cdr3_aa: CASSEAWGRLAGGKSYF; cdr3_nt: TGTGCCAGCAGTGAAGCGTGGGGTCGACTAGCGGGGGGTAAATCGTATTTT